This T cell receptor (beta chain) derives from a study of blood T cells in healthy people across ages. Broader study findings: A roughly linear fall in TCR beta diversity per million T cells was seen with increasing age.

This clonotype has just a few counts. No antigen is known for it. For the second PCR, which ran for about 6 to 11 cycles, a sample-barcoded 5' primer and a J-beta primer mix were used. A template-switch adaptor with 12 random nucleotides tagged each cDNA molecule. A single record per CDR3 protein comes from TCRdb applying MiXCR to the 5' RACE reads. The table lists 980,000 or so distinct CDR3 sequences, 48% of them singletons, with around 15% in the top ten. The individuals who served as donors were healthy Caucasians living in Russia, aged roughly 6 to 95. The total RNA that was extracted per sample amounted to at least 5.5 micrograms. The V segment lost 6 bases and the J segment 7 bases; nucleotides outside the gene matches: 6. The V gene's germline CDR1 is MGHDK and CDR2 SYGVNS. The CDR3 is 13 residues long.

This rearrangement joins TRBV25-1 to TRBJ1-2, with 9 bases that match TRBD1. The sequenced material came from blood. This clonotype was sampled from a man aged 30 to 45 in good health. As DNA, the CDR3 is TGTGCCAGCAGCTGGACAGGGGACAGTGGCTACACCTTC. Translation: CASSWTGDSGYTF.